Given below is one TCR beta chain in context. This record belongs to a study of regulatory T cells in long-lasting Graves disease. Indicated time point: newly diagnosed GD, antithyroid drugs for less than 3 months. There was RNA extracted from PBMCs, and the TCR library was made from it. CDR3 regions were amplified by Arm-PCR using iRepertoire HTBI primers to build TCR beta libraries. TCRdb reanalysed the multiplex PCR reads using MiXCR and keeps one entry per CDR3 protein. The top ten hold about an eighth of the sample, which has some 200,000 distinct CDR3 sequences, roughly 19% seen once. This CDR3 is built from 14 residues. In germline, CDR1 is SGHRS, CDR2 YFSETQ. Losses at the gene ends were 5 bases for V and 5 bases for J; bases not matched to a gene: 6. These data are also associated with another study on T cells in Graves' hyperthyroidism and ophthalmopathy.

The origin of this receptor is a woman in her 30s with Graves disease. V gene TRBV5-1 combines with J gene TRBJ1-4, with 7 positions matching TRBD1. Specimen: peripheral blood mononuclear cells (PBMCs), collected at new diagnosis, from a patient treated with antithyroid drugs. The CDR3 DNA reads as TGCGCCAGCAGTTCCGGGACAGTGAATGAAAAACTGTTTTTT. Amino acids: CASSSGTVNEKLFF.